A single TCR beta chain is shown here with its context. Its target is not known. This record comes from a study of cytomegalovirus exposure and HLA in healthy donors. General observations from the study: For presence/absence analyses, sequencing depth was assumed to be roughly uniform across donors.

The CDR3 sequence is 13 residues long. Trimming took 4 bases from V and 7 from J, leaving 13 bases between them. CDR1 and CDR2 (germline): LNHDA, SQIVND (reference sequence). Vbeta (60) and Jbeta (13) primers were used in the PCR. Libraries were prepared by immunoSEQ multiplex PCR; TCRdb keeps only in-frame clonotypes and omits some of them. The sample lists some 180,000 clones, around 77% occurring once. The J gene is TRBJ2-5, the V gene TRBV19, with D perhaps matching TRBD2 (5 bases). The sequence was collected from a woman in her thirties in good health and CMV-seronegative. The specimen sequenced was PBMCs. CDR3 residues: CASSTVGDVTQYF. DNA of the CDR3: TGTGCCAGTAGTACGGTCGGGGATGTGACCCAGTACTTC.